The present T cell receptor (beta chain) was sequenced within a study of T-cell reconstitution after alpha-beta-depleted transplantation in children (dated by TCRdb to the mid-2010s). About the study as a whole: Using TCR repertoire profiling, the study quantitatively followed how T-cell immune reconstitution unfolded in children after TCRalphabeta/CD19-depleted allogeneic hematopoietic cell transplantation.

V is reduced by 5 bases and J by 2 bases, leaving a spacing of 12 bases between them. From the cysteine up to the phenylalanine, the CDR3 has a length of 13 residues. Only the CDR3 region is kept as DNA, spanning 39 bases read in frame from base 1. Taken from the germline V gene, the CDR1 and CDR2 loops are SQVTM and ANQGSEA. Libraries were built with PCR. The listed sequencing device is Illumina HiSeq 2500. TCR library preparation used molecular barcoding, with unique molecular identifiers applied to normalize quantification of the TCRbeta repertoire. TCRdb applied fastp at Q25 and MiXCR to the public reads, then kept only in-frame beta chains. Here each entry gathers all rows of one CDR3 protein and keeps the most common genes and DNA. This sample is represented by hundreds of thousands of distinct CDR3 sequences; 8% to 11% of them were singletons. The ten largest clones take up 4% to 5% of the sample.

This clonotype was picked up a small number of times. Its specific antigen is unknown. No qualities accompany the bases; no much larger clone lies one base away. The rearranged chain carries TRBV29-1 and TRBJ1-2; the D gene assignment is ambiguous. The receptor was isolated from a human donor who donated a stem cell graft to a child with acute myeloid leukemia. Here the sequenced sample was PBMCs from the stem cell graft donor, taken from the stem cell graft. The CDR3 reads CSVRTQANYGYTF. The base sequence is TGCAGCGTTCGGACCCAGGCGAACTATGGCTACACCTTC.